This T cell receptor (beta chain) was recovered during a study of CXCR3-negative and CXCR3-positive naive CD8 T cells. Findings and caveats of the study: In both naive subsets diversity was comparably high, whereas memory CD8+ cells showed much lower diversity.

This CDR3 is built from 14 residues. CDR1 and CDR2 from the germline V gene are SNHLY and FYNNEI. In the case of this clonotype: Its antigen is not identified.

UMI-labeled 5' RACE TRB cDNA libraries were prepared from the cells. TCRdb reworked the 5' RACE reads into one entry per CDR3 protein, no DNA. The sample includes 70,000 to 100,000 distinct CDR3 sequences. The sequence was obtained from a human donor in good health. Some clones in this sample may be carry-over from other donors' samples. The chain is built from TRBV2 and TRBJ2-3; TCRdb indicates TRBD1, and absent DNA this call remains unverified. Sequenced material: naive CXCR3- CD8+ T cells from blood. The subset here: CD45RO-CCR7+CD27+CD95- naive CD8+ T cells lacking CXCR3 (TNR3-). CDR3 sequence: CASGGTVNTDTQYF.